The 30 T cell receptor beta chains below come from one sample, sequenced in a study of technical replicates of blood from a few donors. Repertoires were generated with immunoSEQ multiplex PCR, while TCRdb's copy carries only in-frame clones and drops some. Seen here are about 88,000 clones, around 90% observed once, and the top ten hold approximately 0.25%. Material for sequencing was T cells isolated from PBMCs. The receptors come from a human donor in good health.

This chain joins TRBV9 and TRBJ1-5; D is undetermined. CDR3 length: 16 amino acids. The V end lost 4 bases, the J end lost 0 bases, and 14 bases lay between the germline ends. The germline V gene has CDR1 SGDLS and CDR2 YYNGEE. The DNA for the CDR3 is TGTGCCAGCAGCCCCCGCGGGGTGTATAGCAATCAGCCCCAGCATTTT. Amino acids: CASSPRGVYSNQPQHF.

This clone was observed a few times. The chain links TRBV28 to TRBJ1-5; D perhaps matches TRBD1 (6 bases). The CDR3 extends over 15 amino acids. V was trimmed by 7 bases and J by 0 bases, leaving 13 bases between them. Germline V CDR1 and CDR2: MDHEN, SYDVKM. In DNA form, the CDR3 reads TGTGCCAGCATGGCAGGGGATTATAGCAATCAGCCCCAGCATTTT. It codes for CASMAGDYSNQPQHF.

The rearrangement uses TRBV30 and TRBJ2-6, with a tentative D call TRBD1 (6 bases). V was trimmed by 4 bases and J by 1 base, leaving 26 bases between them. Germline loops: CDR1 GTSNPN, CDR2 SVGIG (reference sequence). The CDR3 extends over 20 amino acids. This CDR3 is CAWKEKGSTGSGSGANVLTF. CDR3 in DNA: TGTGCCTGGAAGGAAAAAGGGTCAACAGGGTCCGGGTCTGGGGCCAACGTCCTGACTTTC.

This chain links TRBV5-1 with TRBJ2-1; 9 nucleotides match TRBD1. Trimming cost V 4 bases and J 6 bases; bases outside gene matches: 8. This CDR3 has 15 amino acids. In germline, CDR1 is SGHRS, CDR2 YFSETQ. The CDR3 sequence is CASSAGTGSINEQFF. Written as DNA, the CDR3 is TGCGCCAGCAGCGCCGGGACAGGGAGTATCAATGAGCAGTTCTTC.

The genes are TRBV7-7 and TRBJ2-7; D unclear. The CDR3 consists of 13 residues. V lost 1 base and J 2 bases, leaving 6 bases between the germline ends. Germline V gene lookup returns CDR1 SSHAT and CDR2 FNYEAQ (reference sequence). CDR3 protein: CASSLGETYEQYF. CDR3 DNA sequence: TGTGCCAGCAGCTTAGGTGAGACCTACGAGCAGTACTTC.

The V and J genes are TRBV5-1 and TRBJ1-2; no clear D. V was shortened by 0 bases and J by 2 bases, with 14 bases between the two germline ends. This CDR3 is 16 amino acids long. CDR1 is SGHRS, CDR2 YFSETQ, per germline. The CDR3 DNA reads as TGCGCCAGCAGCTTGGCCGCAGGATTATCCAACTATGGCTACACCTTC. This codes for CASSLAAGLSNYGYTF.

The chain links TRBV25-1 to TRBJ1-1; TRBD1 matches at 8 bases. The CDR3 spans 15 residues. Germline V gene data show CDR1 as MGHDK and CDR2 as SYGVNS. The V gene end was trimmed by 2 bases and the J gene end by 6 bases; junction bases not matched to a gene: 8. The CDR3 bases are TGTGCCAGCAGTGAACCAAGACAGGGGATCGCTGAAGCTTTCTTT. Translating gives CASSEPRQGIAEAFF.

The chain's CDR3 is CASSLISGAQETQYF. The CDR3 DNA is TGTGCCAGCAGCTTAATTAGCGGGGCACAAGAGACCCAGTACTTC. The chain recombines TRBV7-7 with TRBJ2-5, with 8 bases that match TRBD2. The trim removed 2 bases at V and 2 bases at J, leaving 4 bases unmatched. The CDR3 spans 15 residues. Looked up from germline, CDR1 is SSHAT and CDR2 is FNYEAQ (reference sequence).

The chain couples TRBV10-1 to TRBJ1-1, with D possibly matching TRBD1 (6 bases). In germline, CDR1 is WNHNN, CDR2 SYGVQD (reference sequence). The CDR3 runs 14 residues. The V end was cut by 0 bases, the J end by 11 bases, with 16 bases between. CDR3 DNA: TGCGCCAGCAGTGAGTCGCGGGGGGGCAAGGAGGCTTTCTTT. Its protein is CASSESRGGKEAFF.

V usage is TRBV7-2 and J usage is TRBJ1-6; weak D call: TRBD1 (6 bases). V lost 5 bases, J lost 6 bases, and 11 bases lay in between. Germline V gene lookup returns CDR1 SGHTA and CDR2 FQGNSA. The CDR3 contains 14 residues. The CDR3 sequence is CASSVKGGNSPLHF. The CDR3 coding sequence is TGTGCCAGCAGCGTAAAAGGGGGTAATTCACCCCTCCACTTT. The variable domain in full, completed from reference TRBV7-2 and TRBJ1-6, reads GAGVSQSPSNKVTEKGKDVELRCDPISGHTALYWYRQSLGQGLEFLIYFQGNSAPDKSGLPSDRFSAERTGGSVSTLTIQRTQQEDSAVYLCASSVKGGNSPLHFGNGTRLTVT.

This clone was observed once. V is TRBV6-1 and J is TRBJ2-2, with TRBD2 matching 12 bases. The germline gives CDR1 MNHNS, CDR2 SASEGT. The V gene end was trimmed by 11 bases and the J gene end by 3 bases; junction bases not matched to a gene: 4. The CDR3 consists of 14 residues. As DNA, the CDR3 is TGTGCCGGTAGACTAGCGGGAGACACCGGGGAGCTGTTTTTT. Its translation: CAGRLAGDTGELFF.

This rearrangement joins TRBV11-1 to TRBJ2-7; 15 bases fit TRBD2. Trimming removed 4 bases from V and 0 bases from J; junction bases left unmatched: 10. The CDR3 length is 19 residues. Germline CDR1 reads SGHAT; CDR2 reads FQDESV (reference sequence). CDR3 bases: TGTGCCAGCAGCTCGAGGACTAGCGGGGGGGCCTGGGTCTCCTACGAGCAGTACTTC. It encodes CASSSRTSGGAWVSYEQYF.

The chain carries TRBV7-9 and TRBJ1-1; weak D call: TRBD1 (6 bases). Trimming took 6 bases from V and 1 from J, leaving 12 bases between them. CDR1 is SEHNR, CDR2 FQNEAQ, per germline (reference sequence). CDR3 length: 14 residues. The CDR3 sequence is CASSFDRTNTEAFF. CDR3 coding DNA: TGTGCCAGCAGTTTTGACAGGACGAACACTGAAGCTTTCTTT.

V usage is TRBV5-1 and J usage is TRBJ2-4; 7 bases fit TRBD2. Germline V gives CDR1 SGHRS, CDR2 YFSETQ. J lost 0 bases, V lost 0 bases, and 6 bases had no gene match. The CDR3 is 17 amino acids. The CDR3 reads CASSLVFRGVAKNIQYF. In DNA form, the CDR3 reads TGCGCCAGCAGCTTGGTTTTCCGGGGGGTAGCCAAAAACATTCAGTACTTC.

The chain joins TRBV4-1 to TRBJ2-7, with TRBD2 matching 7 bases. This CDR3 is built from 14 residues. With 1 base clipped from V and 3 bases from J, the junction kept 3 bases outside the gene matches. Germline V gives CDR1 MGHRA, CDR2 YSYEKL. The CDR3 here is CASSQATGGYEQYF. CDR3 bases: TGCGCCAGCAGCCAAGCCACGGGGGGCTACGAGCAGTACTTC.

This clone was observed once. The rearrangement links TRBV9 to TRBJ1-4, with 9 nucleotides matching TRBD1. Germline V gene lookup returns CDR1 SGDLS and CDR2 YYNGEE. The CDR3 is made up of 14 amino acids. V lost 4 bases and J lost 8; bases outside the gene matches: 6. The CDR3 sequence: CASSPTGGGEKLFF. The CDR3 DNA follows: TGTGCCAGCAGCCCAACAGGGGGCGGCGAAAAACTGTTTTTT.

The J gene is TRBJ1-4, the V gene TRBV4-1; 9 bases match TRBD1. This CDR3 comprises 16 residues. CDR1 is MGHRA, CDR2 YSYEKL, per germline. J gave up 8 bases and V 2 bases, and 9 bases lay outside the gene matches. The CDR3 reads CASSQPNRGLSEKLFF. Written as DNA, the CDR3 is TGCGCCAGCAGCCAACCAAACAGGGGGCTCAGCGAAAAACTGTTTTTT.

This clone was seen only once. The chain is built from TRBV15 and TRBJ2-2; 8 bases line up with TRBD2. The germline V gene has CDR1 LNHNV and CDR2 YYDKDF (reference sequence). V gave up 5 bases and J gave up 6 bases; unmatched junction bases: 11. This CDR3 has 16 residues. The CDR3 is CATSPPGGWAPGELFF. The CDR3 DNA is TGTGCCACCAGCCCCCCGGGGGGGTGGGCACCCGGGGAGCTGTTTTTT. Drawing the rest from reference TRBV15 and TRBJ2-2, the complete variable domain is DAMVIQNPRYQVTQFGKPVTLSCSQTLNHNVMYWYQQKSSQAPKLLFHYYDKDFNNEADTPDNFQSRRPNTSFCFLDIRSPGLGDTAMYLCATSPPGGWAPGELFFGEGSRLTVL.

The gene calls are TRBV27 and TRBJ2-7; 7 bases align to TRBD2. With 6 bases clipped from V and 3 bases from J, the junction kept 11 bases outside the gene matches. The CDR3 contains 15 residues. Per the germline V gene, CDR1 is MNHEY and CDR2 is SMNVEV (reference sequence). DNA for the CDR3: TGTGCCAGCAGACGTTCCAGCGGGGCCGTCTACGAGCAGTACTTC. Its translation is CASRRSSGAVYEQYF.

V gene TRBV11-2 combines with J gene TRBJ1-1; 7 bases align to TRBD1. J lost 4 bases, V lost 5 bases, and 13 bases had no gene match. The CDR3 consists of 16 residues. Germline values: CDR1 SGHAT, CDR2 FQNNGV. The CDR3 spells CASSHERRRGSTEAFF. Written as DNA, the CDR3 is TGTGCCAGCAGCCATGAGCGGCGCAGGGGGAGCACTGAAGCTTTCTTT.

The V and J genes are TRBV18 and TRBJ1-4, with a weak D call TRBD1 (6 bases). There are 13 residues in the CDR3. Per germline, CDR1 KGHSH and CDR2 LQKENI. The V end lost 5 bases, the J end lost 8 bases, and 12 bases lay between the germline ends. The CDR3 DNA follows: TGTGCCAGCTCAGGACAGACTTCCGAAAAACTGTTTTTT. This codes for CASSGQTSEKLFF.

The rearrangement links TRBV6-5 to TRBJ2-4; 13 positions match TRBD2. The CDR3 consists of 16 residues. The V and J ends lost 0 bases and 9 bases, in that order; junction bases with no gene match: 5. The V gene's germline CDR1 is MNHEY and CDR2 SVGAGI. The CDR3, as DNA: TGTGCCAGCAGTTACTCGACTAGCGGGAGGTTGAGCATTCAGTACTTC. Residues: CASSYSTSGRLSIQYF.

The chain has TRBV14 and TRBJ1-3, with TRBD1 identical over 8 bases. Per germline, CDR1 SGHDN and CDR2 FVKESK. The CDR3 spans 15 residues. Trimming at V came to 0 bases and at J to 11 bases, leaving 9 bases not matched to a gene. This CDR3 is CASSQEAGGVFSIYF. The CDR3 coding sequence is TGTGCCAGCAGCCAAGAGGCAGGGGGCGTTTTCTCCATATATTTT.

The chain carries TRBV11-2 and TRBJ2-7; 10 positions match TRBD1. Trimming at V came to 2 bases and at J to 3 bases, leaving 4 bases not matched to a gene. Germline CDR1 reads SGHAT; CDR2 reads FQNNGV. This CDR3 has 15 residues. CDR3: CASSLTDRGGYEQYF. The CDR3, as DNA: TGTGCCAGCAGCTTAACGGACAGGGGGGGCTACGAGCAGTACTTC.

The V gene is TRBV5-1, the J gene TRBJ2-3, with 10 positions matching TRBD1. The CDR3 has 14 amino acids. Germline-derived CDR1 and CDR2 are SGHRS and YFSETQ. CDR3: CGTRQGATTDTQYF. The CDR3 bases are TGCGGGACTCGACAGGGGGCTACCACAGATACGCAGTATTTT.

V gene TRBV27 combines with J gene TRBJ2-7; D not certain. Trimming took off 3 bases at V and 5 bases at J, with 11 bases between the two ends. Germline V gives CDR1 MNHEY, CDR2 SMNVEV (reference sequence). The CDR3 runs to 13 residues. The CDR3 nucleotides are TGTGCCAGCAGTTTTTCCCCTAAGAACGAGCAGTACTTC. Its protein product is CASSFSPKNEQYF.

The chain couples TRBV18 to TRBJ2-5; TRBD2 agrees at 11 bases. The V segment lost 10 bases and the J segment 4 bases; nucleotides outside the gene matches: 11. Germline values: CDR1 KGHSH, CDR2 LQKENI. This CDR3 comprises 15 residues. The CDR3 sequence is CATSLLAGAAETQYF. CDR3 coding DNA: TGTGCCACTTCGCTACTAGCGGGGGCCGCAGAGACCCAGTACTTC.

The V call is TRBV7-9, the J call TRBJ2-2; D perhaps matches TRBD2 (5 bases). The V gene's germline CDR1 is SEHNR and CDR2 FQNEAQ (reference sequence). This CDR3 has 15 residues. Trimming took 5 bases from V and 3 from J, leaving 13 bases between them. CDR3 DNA: TGTGCCAGCAGCCGAACTAGAGAAGACACCGGGGAGCTGTTTTTT. Protein: CASSRTREDTGELFF.

The chain couples TRBV5-6 to TRBJ2-1; 7 nucleotides align to TRBD2. Germline CDR1 SGHDT, CDR2 YYEEEE. V was clipped by 4 bases and J by 0 bases; unmatched bases: 1. CDR3 length: 14 residues. The CDR3 DNA follows: TGTGCCAGCAGCCGGACTAGCTCCTACAATGAGCAGTTCTTC. Protein: CASSRTSSYNEQFF.

The chain uses TRBV27 and TRBJ2-7; TRBD2 agrees at 7 bases. This CDR3 is built from 12 residues. Germline trimming cut 9 bases from V and 0 bases from J; bases unmatched to any gene: 2. The germline CDR1 and CDR2 sequences are MNHEY and SMNVEV (reference sequence). CDR3 loop: CARGGSSYEQYF. CDR3 DNA sequence: TGTGCCAGGGGGGGGAGCTCCTACGAGCAGTACTTC.